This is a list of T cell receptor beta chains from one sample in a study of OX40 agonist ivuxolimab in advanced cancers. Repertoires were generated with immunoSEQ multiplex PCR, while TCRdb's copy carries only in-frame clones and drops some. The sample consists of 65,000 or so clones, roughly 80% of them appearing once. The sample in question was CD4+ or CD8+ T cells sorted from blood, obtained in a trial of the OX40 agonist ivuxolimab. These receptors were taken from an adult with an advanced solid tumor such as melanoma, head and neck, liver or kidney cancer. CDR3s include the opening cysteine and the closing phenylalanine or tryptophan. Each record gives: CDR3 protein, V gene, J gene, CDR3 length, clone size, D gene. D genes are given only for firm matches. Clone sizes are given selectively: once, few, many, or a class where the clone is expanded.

CDR3 protein: CASSRTGVGDTEAFF; V gene: TRBV5-5; J gene: TRBJ1-1; CDR3 length: 15; clone size: .; D gene: TRBD1
CDR3 protein: CAWRRTSGRSGNSGANVLTF; V gene: TRBV30; J gene: TRBJ2-6; CDR3 length: 20; clone size: .; D gene: TRBD2
CDR3 protein: CSVPGLAGGFANNEQFF; V gene: TRBV29-1; J gene: TRBJ2-1; CDR3 length: 17; clone size: .; D gene: TRBD2
CDR3 protein: CARSRTGRNYGYTF; V gene: TRBV5-3; J gene: TRBJ1-2; CDR3 length: 14; clone size: .; D gene: TRBD1
CDR3 protein: CASSLGLAGLNEQFF; V gene: TRBV4-3; J gene: TRBJ2-1; CDR3 length: 15; clone size: few; D gene: TRBD2
CDR3 protein: CASSIPPMRKNYEQYF; V gene: TRBV21-1; J gene: TRBJ2-7; CDR3 length: 16; clone size: .; D gene: .
CDR3 protein: CASSGPTVAKNIQYF; V gene: TRBV2; J gene: TRBJ2-4; CDR3 length: 15; clone size: .; D gene: .
CDR3 protein: CASSQDGNSNQPQHF; V gene: TRBV4-1; J gene: TRBJ1-5; CDR3 length: 15; clone size: .; D gene: .
CDR3 protein: CASSPTGDEQYF; V gene: TRBV5-1; J gene: TRBJ2-7; CDR3 length: 12; clone size: .; D gene: .
CDR3 protein: CASSSPDSGNTIYF; V gene: TRBV7-3; J gene: TRBJ1-3; CDR3 length: 14; clone size: .; D gene: .
CDR3 protein: CASSWDRGEKLFF; V gene: TRBV23-1; J gene: TRBJ1-4; CDR3 length: 13; clone size: once; D gene: TRBD1
CDR3 protein: CASSSGGGQPQHF; V gene: TRBV10-3; J gene: TRBJ1-5; CDR3 length: 13; clone size: .; D gene: TRBD1
CDR3 protein: CSVVTGAGANVLTF; V gene: TRBV29-1; J gene: TRBJ2-6; CDR3 length: 14; clone size: once; D gene: .
CDR3 protein: CASSPRDVHYGYTF; V gene: TRBV18; J gene: TRBJ1-2; CDR3 length: 14; clone size: once; D gene: .
CDR3 protein: CASSSDYREQYF; V gene: TRBV7-9; J gene: TRBJ2-7; CDR3 length: 12; clone size: .; D gene: .
CDR3 protein: CASSSRGPQNIQYF; V gene: TRBV5-1; J gene: TRBJ2-4; CDR3 length: 14; clone size: .; D gene: .
CDR3 protein: CATGGKGTEAFF; V gene: TRBV10-3; J gene: TRBJ1-1; CDR3 length: 12; clone size: few; D gene: .
CDR3 protein: CASSGGQVGSGYTF; V gene: TRBV2; J gene: TRBJ1-2; CDR3 length: 14; clone size: .; D gene: TRBD1
CDR3 protein: CASSSVGLAGGDPDTQYF; V gene: TRBV5-6; J gene: TRBJ2-3; CDR3 length: 18; clone size: few; D gene: TRBD2